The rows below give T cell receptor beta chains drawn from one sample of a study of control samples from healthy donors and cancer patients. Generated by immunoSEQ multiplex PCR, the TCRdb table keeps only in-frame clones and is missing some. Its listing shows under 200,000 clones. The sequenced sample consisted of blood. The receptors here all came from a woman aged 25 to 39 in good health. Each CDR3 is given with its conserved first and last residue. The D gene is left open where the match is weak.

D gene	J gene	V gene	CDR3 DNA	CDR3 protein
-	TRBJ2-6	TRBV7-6	TGTGCCAGCAGCCCCTTCCTCCGGGGGGCCTCTGGGGCCAACGTCCTGACTTTC	CASSPFLRGASGANVLTF
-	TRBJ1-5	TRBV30	TGTGCCTGGAGTGTACTGGGATACGGTGATCCCCAGCATTTT	CAWSVLGYGDPQHF
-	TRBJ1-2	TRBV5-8	TGTGCCAGCAGCTTGTACAGGAGGAGGAGGTATGGCTACACCTTC	CASSLYRRRRYGYTF
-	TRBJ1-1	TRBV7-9	TGTGCCAGCAGCTTGCAGGGTAGGATCACTGAAGCTTTCTTT	CASSLQGRITEAFF
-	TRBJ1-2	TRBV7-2	TGTGCCAGCAGCTCAGACGGGTCGAACTATGGCTACACCTTC	CASSSDGSNYGYTF
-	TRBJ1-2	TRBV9	TGTGCCAGCAGCGCCTTGTGGAGGTTAGCTAACTATGGCTACACCTTC	CASSALWRLANYGYTF
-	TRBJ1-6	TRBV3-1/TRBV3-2	TGTGCCAGCAGCCAAGGAGGGGGGTCACCCCTCCACTTT	CASSQGGGSPLHF
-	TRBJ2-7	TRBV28	TGTGCCAGCAGTTGGGCAGGTCTTTACGAGCAGTACTTC	CASSWAGLYEQYF
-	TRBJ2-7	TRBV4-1	TGCGCCAGCAGCCAAGTGGGTGGCGAGCAGTACTTC	CASSQVGGEQYF
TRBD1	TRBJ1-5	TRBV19	TGTGCCAGTAGTCGTGGACAGGGAGGCGGCAATCAGCCCCAGCATTTT	CASSRGQGGGNQPQHF
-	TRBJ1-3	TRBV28	TGTGCCAGCCTGGGGAATAGCGGGTTCTCTGGAAACACCATATATTTT	CASLGNSGFSGNTIYF
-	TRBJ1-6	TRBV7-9	TGTGCCAGCAGCCCGAGCGGGGGTGCACCCCTCCACTTT	CASSPSGGAPLHF
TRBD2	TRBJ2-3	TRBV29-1	TGCAGCGTTGAAGATCTTCAGAATTTCAGTCCGGGACTAGGACCAGATACGCAGTATTTT	CSVEDLQNFSPGLGPDTQYF
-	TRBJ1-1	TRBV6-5	TGTGCCAGCAGTTACAAATTCCGGGGAGAAGCTTTCTTT	CASSYKFRGEAFF
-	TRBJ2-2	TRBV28	TGTGCCAGCAGTTTATTCAGGTTGGAGGGGGCAACCGGGGAGCTGTTTTTT	CASSLFRLEGATGELFF
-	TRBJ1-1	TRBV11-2	TGTGCCAGCAGCTCCTCAGGGGAGGGGGCTGAAGCTTTCTTT	CASSSSGEGAEAFF
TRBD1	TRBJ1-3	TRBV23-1	TGCGCCAGCAGTCGACCATCCCGGGACAGGGACCTTAGCTCTGGAAACACCATATATTTT	CASSRPSRDRDLSSGNTIYF
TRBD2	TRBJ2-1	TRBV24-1	TGTGCCACCAGTGAGGGACTAGCGGGGGACGAGCAGTTCTTC	CATSEGLAGDEQFF
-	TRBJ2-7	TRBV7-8	TGTGCCAGCAGCTTTTCACAGACACCCTACGAGCAGTACTTC	CASSFSQTPYEQYF
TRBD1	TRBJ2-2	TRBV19	TGTGCCAGTAGGGTGGGACAGGGGGCCGGGACCGGGGAGCTGTTTTTT	CASRVGQGAGTGELFF
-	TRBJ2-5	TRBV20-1	TGCAGTGCTAGTTCTAGCTTGTATCTGGAGACCCAGTACTTC	CSASSSLYLETQYF
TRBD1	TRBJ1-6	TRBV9	TGTGCCAGCAGCCTAAGTGGGCAGGGGGCCGGAAATTCACCCCTCCACTTT	CASSLSGQGAGNSPLHF
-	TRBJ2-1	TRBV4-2	TGTGCCAGCAGCCAAGAAGGCGGGTTCCCTTACAATGAGCAGTTCTTC	CASSQEGGFPYNEQFF
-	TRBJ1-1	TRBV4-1	TGCGCCAGCAGCCAAGCTCGGGGGATCGGGGGCACTGAAGCTTTCTTT	CASSQARGIGGTEAFF
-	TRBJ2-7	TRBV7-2	TGTGCCAGCAGCTTGGCACAGGGGACTAAGGGCGAGCAGTACTTC	CASSLAQGTKGEQYF
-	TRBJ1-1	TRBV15	TGTGCCACCAGCAGAGACGACACGGGAACTGAAGCTTTCTTT	CATSRDDTGTEAFF
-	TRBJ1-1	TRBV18	TGTGCCAGCTCACCCCGGGCGGGGGCTGAAGCTTTCTTT	CASSPRAGAEAFF
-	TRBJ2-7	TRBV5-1	TGCGCCAGCAGCACGTACAGGGACGAGCAGTACTTC	CASSTYRDEQYF
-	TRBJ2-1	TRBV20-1	TGCAGTGCTAGATCAGATGAGCAGTTCTTC	CSARSDEQFF
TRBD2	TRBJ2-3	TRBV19	TGTGCCAGTAAAACCCGTAGAGCGGGGGGGCCTACAGATACGCAGTATTTT	CASKTRRAGGPTDTQYF
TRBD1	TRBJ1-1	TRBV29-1	TGCAGCGTTGGGGGACAGTTTTCGAACACTGAAGCTTTCTTT	CSVGGQFSNTEAFF
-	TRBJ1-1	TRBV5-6	TGTGCCAGCAGCTTGCCTTACGTGATTCGGGATAAACAATCTGAAGCTTTCTTT	CASSLPYVIRDKQSEAFF
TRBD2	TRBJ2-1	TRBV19	TGTGCCAGCACCATAGCGGGGGCCAATGAGCAGTTCTTC	CASTIAGANEQFF
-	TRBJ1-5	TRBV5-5	TGTGCCAGCAGCTTCGCGCGGGAGTTAAATCAGCCCCAGCATTTT	CASSFARELNQPQHF
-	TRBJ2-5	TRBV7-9	TGTGCCAGCAGCCGGGGAGCAGAGACCCAGTACTTC	CASSRGAETQYF
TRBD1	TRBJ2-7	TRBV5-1	TGCGCCAGCAGCCCTCGGACAGGGCCCTACGAGCAGTACTTC	CASSPRTGPYEQYF
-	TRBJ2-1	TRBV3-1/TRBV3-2	TGTGCCAGCAGCCAAGCGGGAAGCGTCTACAATGAGCAGTTCTTC	CASSQAGSVYNEQFF
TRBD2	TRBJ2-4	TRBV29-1	TGCAGCGTTCTAGCGGCGGGACGGGACATTCAGTACTTC	CSVLAAGRDIQYF
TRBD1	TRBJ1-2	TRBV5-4	TGTGCCAGCAGCGGGACAGGGCTAAGTGGCTACACCTTC	CASSGTGLSGYTF
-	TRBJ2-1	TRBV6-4	TGTGCCAGCAGTGCTGAGGCCAGCTCCTACAATGAGCAGTTCTTC	CASSAEASSYNEQFF